These 5 T cell receptor beta chains came from one sample sequenced in a study of control samples from healthy donors and cancer patients. Assay: immunoSEQ multiplex PCR; the TCRdb copy retains only in-frame clones and omits some. The sample contains just under 75,000 clones, less than 90% of which appear only once. Sequenced input: blood. The receptors shown here come from a woman in her 50s in good health.

The chain joins TRBV13 to TRBJ2-3; 12 nucleotides line up with TRBD2. Germline CDR1 and CDR2: PRHDT and FYEKMQ (reference sequence). This CDR3 contains 17 residues. V dropped 4 bases and J dropped 0; count of bases not matched to a gene: 5. CDR3 region: CASSSRTSGVSTDTQYF. CDR3 nucleotide sequence: TGTGCCAGCAGCTCCCGGACTAGCGGGGTTAGCACAGATACGCAGTATTTT.

CDR3 nucleotides: TGTGCCAGCAGTCCTCGGGGTGGGAGGTCCCGAAGACTAGCGGCTAACAATGAGCAGTTCTTC. Amino acid sequence: CASSPRGGRSRRLAANNEQFF. The chain links TRBV28 to TRBJ2-1; 9 bases fit TRBD2. Germline V gene data show CDR1 as MDHEN and CDR2 as SYDVKM. The CDR3 runs 21 residues. V dropped 5 bases and J dropped 5; count of bases not matched to a gene: 25.

The V and J genes are TRBV24-1 and TRBJ2-1; D unresolved. Trimming stripped 0 bases from V and 5 bases from J, with 7 bases between. Germline CDR1 and CDR2: KGHDR and SFDVKD. CDR3 length: 14 amino acids. CDR3 nucleotide sequence: TGTGCCACCAGTGATTTGACTACCAACAATGAGCAGTTCTTC. Its translation is CATSDLTTNNEQFF.

The count of this clone is one. V usage is TRBV5-4 and J usage is TRBJ2-3; D ambiguous. V lost 2 bases and J lost 4, with 11 bases in between. From germline, CDR1 is SGHNT and CDR2 YYREEE (reference sequence). This CDR3 contains 14 residues. CDR3 DNA sequence: TGTGCCAGCAGCTTTGTAAAGCGCGCAGATACGCAGTATTTT. It translates to CASSFVKRADTQYF.

This sequence joins TRBV30 and TRBJ1-3; a possible D gene is TRBD1 (6 bases). Trimming took off 5 bases at V and 2 bases at J, with 16 bases between the two ends. The CDR3 sequence is 15 residues long. The germline gives CDR1 GTSNPN, CDR2 SVGIG (reference sequence). The CDR3 protein is CAWDPVGGAGNTIYF. CDR3 sequence (DNA): TGTGCCTGGGACCCAGTAGGGGGAGCTGGAAACACCATATATTTT.